This T cell receptor beta chain was identified during a study of TIL therapy for anti-PD-1-resistant metastatic lung cancer. At the level of the study: Most patients had lung adenocarcinoma; a few tumors were EGFR-mutant, two ALK-rearranged; half smoked currently or formerly.

Sequencing used immunoSEQ v3. Using immunoSEQ multiplex PCR, the repertoire was profiled, and TCRdb retains in-frame clones only, with some absent. The sample has 13,000 or so clones; approximately 72% are singletons. Time point given: pre-treatment sample, taken before nivolumab and TIL therapy. Most excised metastases sampled were pleural nodules or supraclavicular lymph nodes. Study results and limitations: This highly selected cohort may not generalize to typical lung cancer patients. TIL cultures after expansion showed higher clonality and lower diversity than baseline tumor (median around 5.9% vs 31%). Many TIL product clones were absent from baseline tumor, suggesting clonal contraction.

Germline assignment: CDR1 MNHNS and CDR2 SASEGT. The length of the CDR3 is 14 residues. The V gene lost 7 bases and the J gene lost 2 bases, with 11 bases spanning the gap. This clone was seen a handful of times. Its antigen is as yet unknown. V is TRBV6-1 and J is TRBJ2-2; D is undetermined. The clonotype originates from a woman between 25 and 80 years old with non-small cell lung cancer. The sequenced sample was tumor tissue, obtained at baseline. The CDR3 bases are TGTGCCAGCATTGTAGGGCCTAACACCGGGGAGCTGTTTTTT. This encodes CASIVGPNTGELFF.